The present T cell receptor beta chain was sequenced within a study of monozygotic twins with inflammatory bowel disease. The CDR3 consists of 13 residues. The germline V gene encodes CDR1 LGHNA and CDR2 YNFKEQ. One entry per CDR3 protein, without DNA, is what TCRdb gives after re-calling the 5' RACE reads. This listing includes 350,000 to 550,000 distinct CDR3 sequences. This sequence was found in a human donor with ulcerative colitis or Crohn's disease, or a healthy co-twin of an affected twin (not recorded which). Sequencing used blood. The rearrangement links TRBV4-2 to TRBJ1-1; the D call from TCRdb, TRBD1, cannot be confirmed without DNA. The CDR3 sequence: CASSQAGDTEAFF.